This T cell receptor (beta chain) was identified in a study of T cell responses to AZD1222 COVID-19 vaccine. The wider study: Some second doses came at about 4 weeks and others at about 12 weeks; these were pooled. Whole-study results and caveats: Within unmutated variant regions lay the reported targets of nearly half of spike-specific TCRs. In a largely white British group with more females than males, clonal diversity was possibly underestimated.

In the case of this clone: Its antigen is still unknown.

The CDR3 has 14 residues. The ends were cut back, 1 base at V and 6 bases at J, with 13 bases in the middle. The germline V gene encodes CDR1 SGHDN and CDR2 FVKESK. The table came from immunoSEQ multiplex PCR; TCRdb's copy has only in-frame clones and leaves some out. The repertoire consists of over 100,000 clones, with 75% to 90% occurring once and the leading ten covering 3.1%. The sample here was peripheral blood, taken on day 0 of AZD1222 vaccination. The V call is TRBV14, the J call TRBJ2-7, with D tentatively TRBD1 (6 bases). This receptor was taken from an adult in good health. CDR3 amino acids: CASSQVQGKSEQYF. The CDR3 DNA sequence: TGTGCCAGCAGCCAAGTACAGGGAAAAAGCGAGCAGTACTTC.